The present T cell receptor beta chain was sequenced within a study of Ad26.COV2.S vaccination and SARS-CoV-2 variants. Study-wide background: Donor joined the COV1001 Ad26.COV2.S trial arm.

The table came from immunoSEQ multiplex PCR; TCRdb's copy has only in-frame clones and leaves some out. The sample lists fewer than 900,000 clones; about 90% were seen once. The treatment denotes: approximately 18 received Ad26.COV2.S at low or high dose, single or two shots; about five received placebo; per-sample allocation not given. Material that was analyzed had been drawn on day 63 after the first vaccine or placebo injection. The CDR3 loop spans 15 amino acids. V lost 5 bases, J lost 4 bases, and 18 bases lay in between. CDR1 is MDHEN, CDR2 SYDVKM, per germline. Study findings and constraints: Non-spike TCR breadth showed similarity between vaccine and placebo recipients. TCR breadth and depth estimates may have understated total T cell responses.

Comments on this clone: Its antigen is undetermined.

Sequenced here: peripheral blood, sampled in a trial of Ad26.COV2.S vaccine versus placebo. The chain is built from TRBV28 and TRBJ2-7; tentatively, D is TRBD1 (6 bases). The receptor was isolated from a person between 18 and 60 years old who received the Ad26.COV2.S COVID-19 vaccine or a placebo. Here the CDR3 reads CASSRPQGNGYEQYF. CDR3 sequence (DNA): TGTGCCAGCAGTAGGCCACAGGGAAACGGATACGAGCAGTACTTC.